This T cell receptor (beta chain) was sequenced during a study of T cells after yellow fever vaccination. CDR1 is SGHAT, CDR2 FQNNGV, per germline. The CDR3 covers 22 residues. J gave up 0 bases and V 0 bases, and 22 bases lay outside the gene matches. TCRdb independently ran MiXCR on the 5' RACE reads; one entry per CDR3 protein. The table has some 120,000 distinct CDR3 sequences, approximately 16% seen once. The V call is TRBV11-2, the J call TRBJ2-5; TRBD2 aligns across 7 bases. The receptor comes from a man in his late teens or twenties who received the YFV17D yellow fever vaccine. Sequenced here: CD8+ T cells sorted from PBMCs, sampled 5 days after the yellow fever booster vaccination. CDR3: CASSLDVGRPPPGSGYQETQYF. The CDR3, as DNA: TGTGCCAGCAGCTTAGATGTTGGCCGTCCACCCCCGGGTAGCGGGTACCAAGAGACCCAGTACTTC.